Listed below are T cell receptor beta chains from one sample, sequenced in a study of control samples from healthy donors and cancer patients. Sequenced by immunoSEQ multiplex PCR; TCRdb stores in-frame clones only, minus some. The sample has under 150,000 clones; 85% to 95% are singletons. Sequenced sample: blood. The receptors derive from a young man in good health. CDR3s include the opening cysteine and the closing phenylalanine or tryptophan. A D gene is named only where the DNA matches it firmly. The listing skips clone size in some rows; elsewhere it reads once, few, many or a size class.

d_gene,v_gene,j_gene,abundance,CDR3nt,CDR3aa
-,TRBV9,TRBJ2-1,-,TGTGCCAGCAGCGTAAGTAGACAACTACCTAACAATGAGCAGTTCTTC,CASSVSRQLPNNEQFF
TRBD1,TRBV27,TRBJ1-6,-,TGTGCCAGCACCTTGACAGGGAATAATTCACCCCTCCACTTT,CASTLTGNNSPLHF
-,TRBV6-4,TRBJ1-6,once,TGTGCCAGCATCCCCCTCGTACCCCTCCACTTT,CASIPLVPLHF
-,TRBV3-1/TRBV3-2,TRBJ1-1,-,TGTGCCAGCGGCCGGAACACTGAAGCTTTCTTT,CASGRNTEAFF
TRBD1,TRBV4-1,TRBJ1-1,-,TGCGCCAGCAGCCAACCGGGACAGACCTCCAGCGGGGCTTTCTTT,CASSQPGQTSSGAFF
-,TRBV4-1,TRBJ1-2,-,TGCGCCAGCAGCCAAGATAGGGGCAGACCCACCTTC,CASSQDRGRPTF
-,TRBV6-5,TRBJ1-2,-,TGTGCCAGCAGAAACGGCAGGATTGATGGCTACACCTTC,CASRNGRIDGYTF
-,TRBV18,TRBJ2-2,-,TGTGCCAGCTCACTTTCGACAGCCTCCTACACCGGGGAGCTGTTTTTT,CASSLSTASYTGELFF
TRBD1,TRBV30,TRBJ1-5,once,TGTGCCTGGAGTGTATTAGGGGGCAGTCAGCCCCAGCATTTT,CAWSVLGGSQPQHF
TRBD2,TRBV10-3,TRBJ2-1,-,TGTGCCATCAGTGAGTCGGCCGGGGCGGGGGGTTACAATGAGCAGTTCTTC,CAISESAGAGGYNEQFF
TRBD1,TRBV3-1/TRBV3-2,TRBJ1-6,-,TGTGCCAGCAGCCCCCAGGGGGCTTCCTATAATTCACCCCTCCACTTT,CASSPQGASYNSPLHF
-,TRBV27,TRBJ1-1,-,TGTGCCAGCAGTTTACGCGGGGCGCCTGAAGCTTTCTTT,CASSLRGAPEAFF
TRBD2,TRBV24-1,TRBJ2-1,-,TGTGCCACCAGTGACCCGGGACTAGCGGGCAATGAGCAGTTCTTC,CATSDPGLAGNEQFF
-,TRBV27,TRBJ2-5,once,TGTGCCAGCAGTTTAGTACAGGGACCAGGGCCCCAGTACTTC,CASSLVQGPGPQYF
TRBD2,TRBV10-3,TRBJ2-2,-,TGTGCCATCAGTGATGCGGGGGACACCGGGGAGCTGTTTTTT,CAISDAGDTGELFF
TRBD1,TRBV6-5,TRBJ2-7,-,TGTGCCAGCAGTTACTCGGGGACAGGGAGCTACGAGCAGTACTTC,CASSYSGTGSYEQYF
-,TRBV3-1/TRBV3-2,TRBJ1-5,-,TGTGCCAGCAGCCAAGATCGGGAACAGTATAGCAATCAGCCCCAGCATTTT,CASSQDREQYSNQPQHF
-,TRBV27,TRBJ1-2,-,TGTGCCAGCAGTTTATCCCCGACAGGAGAACCCTATGGCTACACCTTC,CASSLSPTGEPYGYTF
-,TRBV11-2,TRBJ1-2,-,TGTGCCAGCAGCGTACAGGGTAATGGCTACACCTTC,CASSVQGNGYTF
-,TRBV9,TRBJ1-6,-,TGTGCCAGCAGCACCCGGGACACCTCTAGCTCCTATAATTCACCCCTCCACTTT,CASSTRDTSSSYNSPLHF
-,TRBV5-6,TRBJ1-2,-,TGTGCCAGCAGCCTGAAAGACTATGGCTACACCTTC,CASSLKDYGYTF
-,TRBV6-5,TRBJ2-2,-,TGTGCCAGCAGTTACTCGATGTCGGATATCAGGTTGTTTTTT,CASSYSMSDIRLFF
TRBD1,TRBV7-9,TRBJ2-7,-,TGTGCCAGCAGCTTGGGGACAGGGGCCTACGAGCAGTACTTC,CASSLGTGAYEQYF
-,TRBV4-1,TRBJ2-7,-,TGCGCCAGCAGCCAAGACGTGAAGGGAGGTGATGAGCAGTACTTC,CASSQDVKGGDEQYF
TRBD1,TRBV5-4,TRBJ1-3,-,TGTGCCAGCACCCAGGCGGGACAGAACACCATATATTTT,CASTQAGQNTIYF